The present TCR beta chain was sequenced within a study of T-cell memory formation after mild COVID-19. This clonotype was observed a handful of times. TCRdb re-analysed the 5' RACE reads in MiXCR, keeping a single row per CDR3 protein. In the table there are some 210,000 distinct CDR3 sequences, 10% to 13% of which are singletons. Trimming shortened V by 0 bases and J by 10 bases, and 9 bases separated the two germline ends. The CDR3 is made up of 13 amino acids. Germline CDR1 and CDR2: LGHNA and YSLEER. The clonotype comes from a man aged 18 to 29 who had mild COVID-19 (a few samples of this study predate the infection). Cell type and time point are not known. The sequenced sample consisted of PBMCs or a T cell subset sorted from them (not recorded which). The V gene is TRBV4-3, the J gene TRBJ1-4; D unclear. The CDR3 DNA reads TGCGCCAGCAGCCAAGAGACCGGGAGAAAACTGTTTTTT. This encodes CASSQETGRKLFF.